These 17 T cell receptor beta chains came from one sample sequenced in a study of shared clonotypes between healthy human individuals. Generated by immunoSEQ multiplex PCR, the TCRdb table keeps only in-frame clones and is missing some. The data show some 240,000 clones, with 60% to 70% seen just once and 11% held by the top ten. Sample: memory CD4+ T cells sorted from blood. The subset was: CD45RA-negative fraction. The receptors shown here come from a man aged 25-40 years in good health.

The rearrangement uses TRBV5-4 and TRBJ2-1, with 7 bases matching TRBD2. Germline CDR1 is SGHNT and CDR2 is YYREEE (reference sequence). V lost 4 bases and J lost 6; bases outside the gene matches: 7. The CDR3 extends over 14 amino acids. CDR3: CASSAELARNEQFF. Here the CDR3 DNA reads TGTGCCAGCAGCGCCGAACTAGCGCGCAATGAGCAGTTCTTC.

This clone was detected only once. It is likely a read error: a sequence one base away is far more abundant. Other DNA variants within this sample encode the same CDR3. The gene calls are TRBV9 and TRBJ2-1; D not certain. This CDR3 region has 12 residues. Trimming removed 0 bases at V and 3 bases at J, with 1 base between. From germline, CDR1 is SGDLS and CDR2 YYNGEE. The CDR3 loop is CASSVGYNEQFF. DNA for the CDR3: TGTGCCAGCAGCGTAGGCTACAATGAGCAGTTCTTC.

The CDR3 protein is CASSPVAGTYNEQFF. CDR3 DNA sequence: TGTGCCAGCAGCCCCGTGGCGGGTACCTACAATGAGCAGTTCTTC. The chain couples TRBV14 to TRBJ2-1, with TRBD2 as a possible D gene (5 bases). Deletions cut 4 bases from V and 2 bases from J, with 12 bases between. Looked up from germline, CDR1 is SGHDN and CDR2 is FVKESK. The CDR3 has 15 residues.

The chain links TRBV2 to TRBJ2-7; D call uncertain. Germline assignment: CDR1 SNHLY and CDR2 FYNNEI. CDR3 length: 12 residues. V gave up 2 bases and J gave up 6 bases, with 8 bases separating them. For the CDR3, the DNA is TGTGCCAGCAGTGAACTAACGGGCGAGCAGTACTTC. It is translated as CASSELTGEQYF.

The genes are TRBV7-2 and TRBJ1-1; no clear D. Per germline, CDR1 SGHTA and CDR2 FQGNSA. The ends were cut back, 5 bases at V and 4 bases at J, with 23 bases in the middle. This CDR3 comprises 17 residues. Written as DNA, the CDR3 is TGTGCCAGCAGCCCGCCGATACTGACCAGGTTGGGCACTGAAGCTTTCTTT. Translation: CASSPPILTRLGTEAFF. Based on the CDR3 plus reference TRBV7-2 and TRBJ1-1, the full variable domain is GAGVSQSPSNKVTEKGKDVELRCDPISGHTALYWYRQSLGQGLEFLIYFQGNSAPDKSGLPSDRFSAERTGGSVSTLTIQRTQQEDSAVYLCASSPPILTRLGTEAFFGQGTRLTVV.

The chain couples TRBV5-1 to TRBJ1-1, with 7 nucleotides matching TRBD1. The CDR3 consists of 16 residues. Germline V gives CDR1 SGHRS, CDR2 YFSETQ. V was clipped by 0 bases and J by 2 bases; unmatched bases: 7. CDR3 in amino acids: CASSLANRDSNTEAFF. The CDR3, as DNA: TGCGCCAGCAGCTTGGCCAACCGGGACAGTAACACTGAAGCTTTCTTT.

This clone was seen only once. The V call is TRBV10-2, the J call TRBJ2-7; the match to TRBD2 covers 9 bases. CDR1 and CDR2 (germline): WSHSY, SAAADI. With V trimmed by 4 bases and J by 4 bases, 8 bases remained unmatched. This CDR3 has 15 residues. CDR3 residues: CASSVQLAGVYEQYF. CDR3 sequence (DNA): TGCGCCAGCAGTGTGCAACTAGCGGGCGTATACGAGCAGTACTTC.

J is TRBJ1-5 and V is TRBV4-3, with unresolved D. The germline V gene has CDR1 LGHNA and CDR2 YSLEER. V was cut by 1 base and J by 6 bases, with 13 bases left in between. CDR3 size: 15 residues. CDR3 amino acids: CASSQVDRPGQPQHF. The CDR3 nucleotides read TGCGCCAGCAGCCAAGTTGACCGCCCGGGTCAGCCCCAGCATTTT.

The CDR3 here is CASSYSRLREEQYF. Written as DNA, the CDR3 is TGTGCCAGCAGTTACTCGCGTCTCAGGGAAGAGCAGTACTTC. The chain uses TRBV6-6 and TRBJ2-7; a possible D gene is TRBD1 (5 bases). There are 14 residues in the CDR3. Deletions cut 0 bases from V and 7 bases from J, with 13 bases between. Germline values: CDR1 MNHNY, CDR2 SVGAGI (reference sequence).

V gene TRBV28 combines with J gene TRBJ2-1; 10 nucleotides align to TRBD2. Germline V lookup: CDR1 MDHEN, CDR2 SYDVKM. The CDR3 sequence is 14 residues long. Unmatched junction bases numbered 7, after V lost 7 bases and J lost 7 bases. This CDR3 reads CASTISGRYNEQFF. The CDR3 region has the DNA TGTGCCAGCACCATTAGCGGGAGGTATAATGAGCAGTTCTTC.

This clone was seen ten or more times. The chain joins TRBV21-1 to TRBJ2-2. TRBV21-1 is marked as a pseudogene. The length of the CDR3 is 17 residues. The CDR3 spells CASSKEGSKKNTGELFF. CDR3 coding DNA: TGTGCCAGCAGCAAAGAGGGTAGTAAAAAGAACACCGGGGAGCTGTTTTTT.

This clone was seen a handful of times. The rearrangement joins TRBV5-1 to TRBJ2-2; D is undetermined. The CDR3 covers 14 residues. Looked up from germline, CDR1 is SGHRS and CDR2 is YFSETQ. The ends were cut back, 0 bases at V and 6 bases at J, with 9 bases in the middle. The CDR3 loop reads CASSLAGFAGELFF. CDR3 DNA sequence: TGCGCCAGCAGCTTGGCTGGGTTCGCCGGGGAGCTGTTTTTT.

The V and J genes are TRBV5-1 and TRBJ1-2, with D possibly TRBD1 on 5 matching bases. CDR1 is SGHRS and CDR2 is YFSETQ in the germline V gene. The V gene lost 1 base and the J gene lost 4 bases, with 14 bases spanning the gap. This CDR3 spans 15 amino acids. The CDR3 sequence is CASSLNPGTAYGYTF. In DNA form, the CDR3 reads TGCGCCAGCAGCTTGAACCCCGGGACGGCCTATGGCTACACCTTC.

There are a few counts of this clone. This chain links TRBV28 with TRBJ1-1; D might be TRBD1 (5 bases). CDR3 length: 16 residues. CDR1 is MDHEN, CDR2 SYDVKM, per germline. Trimming shortened V by 6 bases and J by 0 bases, and 17 bases separated the two germline ends. CDR3 loop: CASRPSGGFMNTEAFF. The CDR3 DNA reads as TGTGCCAGCAGACCCTCGGGGGGGTTCATGAACACTGAAGCTTTCTTT.

V and J are TRBV30 and TRBJ2-7; D uncertain. From germline, CDR1 is GTSNPN and CDR2 SVGIG (reference sequence). V dropped 1 base and J dropped 7 bases, with 8 bases sitting between them. The CDR3 is made up of 11 amino acids. CDR3 in DNA: TGTGCCTGGAGTGGGTTAGGAGAGCAGTACTTC. It yields the protein CAWSGLGEQYF.

V and J are TRBV7-2 and TRBJ2-7; D gene ambiguous. The length of the CDR3 is 13 residues. Trimming took off 5 bases at V and 5 bases at J, with 13 bases between the two ends. The germline V gene has CDR1 SGHTA and CDR2 FQGNSA. This CDR3 is CASSLGPSDEQYF. CDR3 in DNA: TGTGCCAGCAGCCTCGGACCAAGCGACGAGCAGTACTTC.

The genes are TRBV21-1 and TRBJ2-6; the table's D call, TRBD2, has no DNA check behind it. TRBV21-1 is a pseudogene locus. This CDR3 spans 18 amino acids. The CDR3 DNA follows: TGTGCCAGCAGCAAATATCGGGGGGCGCCGTTTGGGGCCAACGTCCTGACTTTC. This sequence encodes CASSKYRGAPFGANVLTF.